The next 5 T cell receptor beta chains were all read from a single sample in a study of blood T cells in healthy people across ages. The authors ran a second PCR of about 6 to 12 cycles using a sample-barcoded 5' primer and a J-beta primer mix. TCRdb re-called the 5' RACE reads through MiXCR, storing one row per CDR3 protein. The sample carries about 780,000 distinct CDR3 sequences, under 30% recorded once. These data also featured in a second study, about T cells of mothers and their children.

Sequencing used blood. The receptors derive from a boy aged 5-17 years in good health.

The chain recombines TRBV11-2 with TRBJ2-5; 8 nucleotides match TRBD2. In germline, CDR1 is SGHAT, CDR2 FQNNGV. J was trimmed by 2 bases and V by 0 bases; bases with no gene match: 2. The CDR3 totals 15 residues. CDR3 residues: CASSLEAGAQETQYF. The CDR3 DNA is TGTGCCAGCAGCTTAGAAGCGGGGGCTCAAGAGACCCAGTACTTC.

The chain is built from TRBV7-9 and TRBJ2-1; tentatively, D is TRBD1 (6 bases). Germline-derived CDR1 and CDR2 are SEHNR and FQNEAQ (reference sequence). The CDR3 has 14 residues. V lost 4 bases, J lost 6 bases, and 13 bases lay in between. Here the CDR3 DNA reads TGTGCCAGCAGCTCGTACGGACAGTTCAATGAGCAGTTCTTC. Protein product: CASSSYGQFNEQFF.

This clonotype has more than one count but fewer than ten. J is TRBJ1-2 and V is TRBV5-1; TRBD1 matches at 8 bases. J gave up 1 base and V 0 bases, and 2 bases lay outside the gene matches. Germline V lookup: CDR1 SGHRS, CDR2 YFSETQ. The CDR3 is 15 residues long. The chain's CDR3 is CASSLGQGNNYGYTF. CDR3 in DNA: TGCGCCAGCAGCTTGGGACAGGGGAATAACTATGGCTACACCTTC.

As regards this clonotype: A junction boundary mismatches the germline segment, possibly from a read error. This chain connects TRBV20-1 to TRBJ2-5; possible D gene TRBD2, 6 bases. This CDR3 is 14 amino acids long. Per germline, CDR1 DFQATT and CDR2 SNEGSKA (reference sequence). CDR3 in amino acids: CSASKLGGQGTQYF. CDR3 bases: TGCAGTGCTTCCAAGCTGGGAGGCCAAGGGACCCAGTACTTC.

The J gene is TRBJ1-3, the V gene TRBV6-5, with 7 bases aligning to TRBD1. The germline CDR1 and CDR2 sequences are MNHEY and SVGAGI. The CDR3 sequence is 17 residues long. The J segment lost 2 bases and the V segment lost 0 bases, leaving 7 bases of the junction unmatched. The CDR3 loop reads CASSYSGDSEPGNTIYF. Written as DNA, the CDR3 is TGTGCCAGCAGTTACTCAGGGGACAGCGAACCTGGAAACACCATATATTTT.